This T cell receptor beta chain was obtained from a study of cytomegalovirus exposure and HLA in healthy donors. Use of 60 Vbeta and 13 Jbeta primers characterized the PCR. Assay: immunoSEQ multiplex PCR; the TCRdb copy retains only in-frame clones and omits some. The sample includes under 80,000 clones, less than 80% of them seen just once. Trimming shortened V by 8 bases and J by 5 bases, and 13 bases separated the two germline ends. The CDR3 is 12 residues long. CDR1 is MNHNS, CDR2 SASEGT, per germline. General study results and limits: The authors enumerated around 150 TCR beta chains as linked to cytomegalovirus.

Notes on this clone: As yet, its antigen is unknown.

Material for sequencing was PBMCs. The gene calls are TRBV6-1 and TRBJ2-7, with D perhaps matching TRBD2 (5 bases). This receptor was obtained from a woman aged 40-49 years in good health and CMV-seronegative. CDR3: CASGPRVDEQYF. CDR3 in DNA: TGTGCCAGCGGGCCGCGGGTAGACGAGCAGTACTTC.